This is a list of T cell receptor beta chains from one sample in a study of radiation and T cells in renal cell carcinoma. Repertoires were generated with immunoSEQ multiplex PCR, while TCRdb's copy carries only in-frame clones and drops some. The data show under 35,000 clones, 81% seen once. The specimen was blood, collected from a patient whose treatment included radiotherapy and nephrectomy. Receptor source: a man aged 55-75 years with renal cell carcinoma. CDR3s include the opening cysteine and the closing phenylalanine or tryptophan.

j_gene	v_gene	CDR3aa
TRBJ2-5	TRBV5-1	CASSFSGETQYF
TRBJ2-6	TRBV19	CASTGTGTSSGANVLTF
TRBJ2-7	TRBV5-4	CASSLRPGPAPYEQYF
TRBJ2-1	TRBV10-3	CAIGFGTSGSWSYNEQFF
TRBJ2-3	TRBV4-2	CASSQGAWEKVADTQYF
TRBJ1-2	TRBV27	CASSPGGRGYTF
TRBJ2-7	TRBV7-9	CASSPRGRTGGDEQYF
TRBJ2-7	TRBV5-1	CASSLRGQGAPEQYF
TRBJ2-7	TRBV6-5	CAGSYTRLQGKGQYF
TRBJ1-1	TRBV5-1	CASSLERPVNTEAFF
TRBJ1-4	TRBV15	CATLPGQRGEKLFF
TRBJ2-7	TRBV27	CASSLQGPNYEQYF
TRBJ2-1	TRBV7-7	CASSLALGIEQFF
TRBJ2-7	TRBV5-6	CASSPGLAGYWYEQYF
TRBJ2-7	TRBV19	CASMPFSGSGYEQYF
TRBJ1-2	TRBV6-5	CASTEDRGHYGYTF
TRBJ2-7	TRBV29-1	CSARDGAYEQYF
TRBJ1-6	TRBV6-6	CASRLRDGDNSPLHF
TRBJ2-7	TRBV27	CASSYSDSGNEQYF
TRBJ2-7	TRBV4-1	CASSPWDRDRGYEQYF
TRBJ2-5	TRBV4-3	CASSQEPQRGGETQYF
TRBJ2-7	TRBV10-3	CATQTGKGEQYF
TRBJ2-2	TRBV29-1	CSVGGQPGELFF
TRBJ2-7	TRBV7-6	CASSLQGAPYEQYF
TRBJ1-1	TRBV5-1	CASSLFSENTEAFF
TRBJ2-5	TRBV30	CAWSGTIGETQYF
TRBJ2-7	TRBV29-1	CSTSDSTGYLEQYF
TRBJ1-1	TRBV18	CASSPGGATWNTEAFF
TRBJ2-1	TRBV6-6	CASRTTSGSINEQFF
TRBJ2-7	TRBV6-1	CASSRGANEQYF
TRBJ2-2	TRBV2	CASTGQGYTGELFF
TRBJ2-1	TRBV10-3	CAISERLVLTNEQFF